The present TCR beta chain was sequenced within a study of T cell repertoires in cytomegalovirus infection. TCRdb used MiXCR to reprocess the reads, holding one entry per CDR3 protein. The sample shows some 700,000 distinct CDR3 sequences, around a third of them seen only once. This clonotype has more than one count but fewer than ten. Its antigen is unidentified. The TCR comes from a human donor in good health (CMV status not recorded). Some clones in this sample may be carry-over from other donors' samples. This specimen was cultured PBMCs, taken from culture after CMV antigen stimulation.

The CDR3 nucleotides read TGTGCCAGCAGCAATAAAGGCTCGCCTGAAGCTTTCTTT. Protein product: CASSNKGSPEAFF. The chain recombines TRBV7-8 with TRBJ1-1; D is ambiguous. V dropped 5 bases and J dropped 6 bases, with 13 bases sitting between them. In germline, CDR1 is SGHVS, CDR2 FQNEAQ. CDR3 length: 13 residues.